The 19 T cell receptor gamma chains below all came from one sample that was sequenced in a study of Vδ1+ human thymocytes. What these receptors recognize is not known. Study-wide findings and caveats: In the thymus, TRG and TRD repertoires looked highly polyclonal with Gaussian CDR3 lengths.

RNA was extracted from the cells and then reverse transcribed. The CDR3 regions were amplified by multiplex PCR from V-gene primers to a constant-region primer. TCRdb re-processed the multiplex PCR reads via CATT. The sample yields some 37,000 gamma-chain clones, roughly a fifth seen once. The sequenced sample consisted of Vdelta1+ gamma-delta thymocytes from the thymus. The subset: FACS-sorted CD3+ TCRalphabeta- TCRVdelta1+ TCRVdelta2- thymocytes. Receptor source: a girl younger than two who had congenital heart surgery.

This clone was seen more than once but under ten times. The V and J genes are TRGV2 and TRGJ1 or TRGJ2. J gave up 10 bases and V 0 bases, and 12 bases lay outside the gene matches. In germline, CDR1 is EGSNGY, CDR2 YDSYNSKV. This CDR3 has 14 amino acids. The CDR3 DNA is TGTGCCACCTGGGACGGGCCGTGTAAGAAGAAGAAACTCTTT. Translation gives CATWDGPCKKKKLF.

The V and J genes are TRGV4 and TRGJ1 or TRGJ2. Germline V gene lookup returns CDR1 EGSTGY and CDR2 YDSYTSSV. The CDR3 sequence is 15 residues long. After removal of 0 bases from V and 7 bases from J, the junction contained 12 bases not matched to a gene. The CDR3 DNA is TGTGCCACCTGGGATGGGCGCGGCGGAAGATATAAGAAACTCTTT. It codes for CATWDGRGGRYKKLF.

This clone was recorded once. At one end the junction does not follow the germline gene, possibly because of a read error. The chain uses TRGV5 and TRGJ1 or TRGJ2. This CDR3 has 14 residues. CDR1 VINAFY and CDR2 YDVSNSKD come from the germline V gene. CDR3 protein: CATWDGRDDHKQLF. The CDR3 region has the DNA TGTGCCACCTGGGACGGCCGGGACGACCATAAGCAACTCTTT.

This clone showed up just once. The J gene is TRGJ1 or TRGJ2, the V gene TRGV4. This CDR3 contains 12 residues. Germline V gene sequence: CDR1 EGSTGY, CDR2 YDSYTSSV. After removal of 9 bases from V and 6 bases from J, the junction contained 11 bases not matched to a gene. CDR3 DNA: TGTGCCACCCGTCAAAGCCTTTATAAGAAACTCTTT. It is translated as CATRQSLYKKLF.

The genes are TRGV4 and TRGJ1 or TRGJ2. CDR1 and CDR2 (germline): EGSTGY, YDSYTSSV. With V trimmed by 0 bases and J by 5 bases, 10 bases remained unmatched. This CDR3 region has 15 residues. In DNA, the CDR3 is TGTGCCACCTGGGATGGGAAGGGCGGTCATTATAAGAAACTCTTT. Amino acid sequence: CATWDGKGGHYKKLF.

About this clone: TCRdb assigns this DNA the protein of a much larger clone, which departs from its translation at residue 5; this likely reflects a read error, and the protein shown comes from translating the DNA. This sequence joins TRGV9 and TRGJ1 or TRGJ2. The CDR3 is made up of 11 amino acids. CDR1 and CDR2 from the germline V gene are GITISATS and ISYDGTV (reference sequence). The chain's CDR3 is CALWVVDKKLF. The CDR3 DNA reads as TGTGCCTTGTGGGTGGTGGATAAGAAACTCTTT.

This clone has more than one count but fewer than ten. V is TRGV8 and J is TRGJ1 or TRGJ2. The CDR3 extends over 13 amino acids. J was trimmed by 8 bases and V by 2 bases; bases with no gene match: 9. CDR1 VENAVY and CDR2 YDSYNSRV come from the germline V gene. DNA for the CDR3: TGTGCCACCTGGGATATATCAAGCAATAAGAAACTCTTT. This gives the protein CATWDISSNKKLF.

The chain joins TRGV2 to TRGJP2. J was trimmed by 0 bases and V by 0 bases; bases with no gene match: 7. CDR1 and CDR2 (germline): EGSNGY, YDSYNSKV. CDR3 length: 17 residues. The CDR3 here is CATWDGHGYSSDWIKTF. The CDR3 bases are TGTGCCACCTGGGACGGGCATGGGTATAGTAGTGATTGGATCAAGACGTTT.

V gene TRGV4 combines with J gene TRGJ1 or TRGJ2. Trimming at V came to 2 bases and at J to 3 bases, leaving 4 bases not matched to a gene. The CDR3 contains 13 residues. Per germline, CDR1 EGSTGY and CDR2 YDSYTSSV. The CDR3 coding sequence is TGTGCCACCTGGGATGTCCCTTATTATAAGAAACTCTTT. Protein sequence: CATWDVPYYKKLF.

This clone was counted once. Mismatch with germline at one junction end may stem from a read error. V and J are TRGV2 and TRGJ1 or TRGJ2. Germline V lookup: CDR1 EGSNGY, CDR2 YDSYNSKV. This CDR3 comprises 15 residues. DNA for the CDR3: TGTGCCACCTGGAACGGCCTGTGGGGGGAGAGGAAGAAACTCTTT. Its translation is CATWNGLWGERKKLF.

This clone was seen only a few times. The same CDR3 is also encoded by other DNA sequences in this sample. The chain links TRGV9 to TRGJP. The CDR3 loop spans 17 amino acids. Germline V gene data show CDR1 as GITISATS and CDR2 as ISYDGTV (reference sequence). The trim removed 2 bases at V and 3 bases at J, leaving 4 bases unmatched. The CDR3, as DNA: TGTGCCTTGTGGGAGGGGAAGCAAGAGTTGGGCAAAAAAATCAAGGTATTT. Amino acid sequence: CALWEGKQELGKKIKVF.

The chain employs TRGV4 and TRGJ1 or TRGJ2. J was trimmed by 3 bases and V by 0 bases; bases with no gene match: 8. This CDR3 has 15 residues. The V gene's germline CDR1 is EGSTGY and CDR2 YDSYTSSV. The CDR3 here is CATWDGGGSYYKKLF. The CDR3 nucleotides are TGTGCCACCTGGGATGGGGGTGGAAGTTATTATAAGAAACTCTTT.

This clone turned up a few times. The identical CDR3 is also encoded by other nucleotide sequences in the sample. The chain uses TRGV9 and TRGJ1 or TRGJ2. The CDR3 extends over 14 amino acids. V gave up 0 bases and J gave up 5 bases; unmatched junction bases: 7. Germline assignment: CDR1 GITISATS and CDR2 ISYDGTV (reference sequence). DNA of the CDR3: TGTGCCTTGTGGGAGGTGCAAGGGGATTATAAGAAACTCTTT. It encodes CALWEVQGDYKKLF.

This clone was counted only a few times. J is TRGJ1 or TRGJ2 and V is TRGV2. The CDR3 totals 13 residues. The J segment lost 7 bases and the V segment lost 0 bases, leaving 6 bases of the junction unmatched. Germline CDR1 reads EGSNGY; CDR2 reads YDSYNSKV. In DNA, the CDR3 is TGTGCCACCTGGGACGGGACAGGATATAAGAAACTCTTT. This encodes CATWDGTGYKKLF.

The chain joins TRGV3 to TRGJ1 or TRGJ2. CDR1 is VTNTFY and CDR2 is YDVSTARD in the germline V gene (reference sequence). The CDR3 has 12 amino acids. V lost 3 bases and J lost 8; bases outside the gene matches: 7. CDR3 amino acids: CATWDLWDKKLF. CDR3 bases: TGTGCCACCTGGGACCTATGGGATAAGAAACTCTTT.

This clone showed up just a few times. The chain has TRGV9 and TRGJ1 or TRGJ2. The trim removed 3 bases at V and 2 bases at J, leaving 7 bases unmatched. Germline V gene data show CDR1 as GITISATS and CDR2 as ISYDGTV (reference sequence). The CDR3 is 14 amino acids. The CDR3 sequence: CALWESYDYYKKLF. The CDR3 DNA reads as TGTGCCTTGTGGGAGTCCTACGATTATTATAAGAAACTCTTT.

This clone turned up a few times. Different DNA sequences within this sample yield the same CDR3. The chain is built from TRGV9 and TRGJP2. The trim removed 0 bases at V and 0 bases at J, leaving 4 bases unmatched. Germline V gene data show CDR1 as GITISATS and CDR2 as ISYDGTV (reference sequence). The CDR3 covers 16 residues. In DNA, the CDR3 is TGTGCCTTGTGGGAGGTGCGGTATAGTAGTGATTGGATCAAGACGTTT. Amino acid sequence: CALWEVRYSSDWIKTF.

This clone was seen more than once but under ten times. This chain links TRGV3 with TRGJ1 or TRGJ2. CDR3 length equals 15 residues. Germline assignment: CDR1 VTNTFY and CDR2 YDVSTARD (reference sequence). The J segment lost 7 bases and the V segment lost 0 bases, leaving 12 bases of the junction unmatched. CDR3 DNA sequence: TGTGCCACCTGGGACAGGCTTCCTTTTGGCTATAAGAAACTCTTT. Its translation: CATWDRLPFGYKKLF.

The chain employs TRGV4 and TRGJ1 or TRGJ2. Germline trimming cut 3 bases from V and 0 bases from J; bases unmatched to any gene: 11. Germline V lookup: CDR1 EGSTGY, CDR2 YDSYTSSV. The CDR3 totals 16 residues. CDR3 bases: TGTGCCACCTGGGATACGGGAAGTAGGAATTATTATAAGAAACTCTTT. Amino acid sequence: CATWDTGSRNYYKKLF.